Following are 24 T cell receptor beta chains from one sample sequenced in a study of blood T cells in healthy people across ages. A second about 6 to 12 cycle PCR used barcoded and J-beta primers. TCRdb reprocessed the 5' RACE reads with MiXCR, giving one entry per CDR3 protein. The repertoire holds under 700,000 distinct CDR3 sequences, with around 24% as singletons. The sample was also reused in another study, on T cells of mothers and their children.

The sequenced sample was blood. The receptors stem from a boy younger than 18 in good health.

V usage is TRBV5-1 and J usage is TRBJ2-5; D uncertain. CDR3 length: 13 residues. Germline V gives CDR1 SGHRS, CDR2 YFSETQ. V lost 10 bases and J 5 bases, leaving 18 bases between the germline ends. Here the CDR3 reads CASFDTLGETQYF. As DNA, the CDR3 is TGCGCCTCCTTCGATACGCTGGGGGAGACCCAGTACTTC.

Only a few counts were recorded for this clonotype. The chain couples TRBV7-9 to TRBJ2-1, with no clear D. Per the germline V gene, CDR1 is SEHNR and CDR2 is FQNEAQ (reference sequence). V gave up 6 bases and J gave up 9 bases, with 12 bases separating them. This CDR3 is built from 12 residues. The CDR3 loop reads CASSSTAIEQFF. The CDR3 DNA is TGTGCCAGCAGTTCGACCGCGATTGAGCAGTTCTTC.

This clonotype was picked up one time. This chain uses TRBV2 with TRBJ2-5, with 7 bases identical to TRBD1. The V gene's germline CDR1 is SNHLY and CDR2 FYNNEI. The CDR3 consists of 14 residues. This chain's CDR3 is CANTQGGLQETQYF. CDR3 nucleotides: TGTGCTAATACCCAAGGGGGCCTCCAAGAGACCCAGTACTTC.

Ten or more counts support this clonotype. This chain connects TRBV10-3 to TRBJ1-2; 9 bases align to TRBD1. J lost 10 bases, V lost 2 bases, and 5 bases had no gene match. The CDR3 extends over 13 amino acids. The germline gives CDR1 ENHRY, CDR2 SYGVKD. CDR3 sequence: CAISELGDRAYTF. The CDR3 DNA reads TGTGCCATCAGTGAGCTCGGGGACAGGGCCTACACCTTC.

The CDR3 here is CASSATTGGPYGYTF. In DNA form, the CDR3 reads TGTGCCAGCAGCGCCACCACAGGGGGGCCCTATGGCTACACCTTC. The chain links TRBV9 to TRBJ1-2; 8 positions match TRBD1. From germline, CDR1 is SGDLS and CDR2 YYNGEE. The CDR3 runs 15 residues. Unmatched junction bases numbered 8, after V lost 3 bases and J lost 4 bases.

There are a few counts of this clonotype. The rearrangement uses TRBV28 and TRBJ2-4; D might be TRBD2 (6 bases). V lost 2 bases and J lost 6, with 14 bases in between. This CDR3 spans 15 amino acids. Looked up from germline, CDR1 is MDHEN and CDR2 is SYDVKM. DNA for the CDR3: TGTGCCAGCAGTTTAGGTGGCGGGGTTGGAAACATTCAGTACTTC. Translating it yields CASSLGGGVGNIQYF.

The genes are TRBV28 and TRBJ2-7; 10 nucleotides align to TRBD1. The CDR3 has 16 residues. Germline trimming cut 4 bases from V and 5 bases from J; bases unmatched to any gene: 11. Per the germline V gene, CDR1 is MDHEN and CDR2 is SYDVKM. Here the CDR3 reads CASSSLRDRGLHEQYF. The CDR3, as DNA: TGTGCCAGCAGTTCCCTCCGGGACAGGGGACTCCACGAGCAGTACTTC.

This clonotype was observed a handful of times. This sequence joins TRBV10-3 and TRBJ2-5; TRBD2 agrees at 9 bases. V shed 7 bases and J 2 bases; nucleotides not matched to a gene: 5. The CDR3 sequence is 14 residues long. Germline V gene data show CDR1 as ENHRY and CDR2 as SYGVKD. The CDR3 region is CAITASGAQETQYF. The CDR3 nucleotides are TGTGCCATCACTGCTAGCGGGGCGCAAGAGACCCAGTACTTC.

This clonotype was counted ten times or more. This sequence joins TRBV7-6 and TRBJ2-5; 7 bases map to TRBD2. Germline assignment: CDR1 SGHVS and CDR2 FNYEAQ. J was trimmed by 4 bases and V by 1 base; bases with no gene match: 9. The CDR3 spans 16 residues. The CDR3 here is CASSLGGAGVGETQYF. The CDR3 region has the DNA TGTGCCAGCAGCTTAGGTGGGGCGGGAGTAGGAGAGACCCAGTACTTC. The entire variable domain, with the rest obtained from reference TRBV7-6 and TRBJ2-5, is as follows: GAGVSQSPRYKVTKRGQDVALRCDPISGHVSLYWYRQALGQGPEFLTYFNYEAQQDKSGLPNDRFSAERPEGSISTLTIQRTEQRDSAMYRCASSLGGAGVGETQYFGPGTRLLVL.

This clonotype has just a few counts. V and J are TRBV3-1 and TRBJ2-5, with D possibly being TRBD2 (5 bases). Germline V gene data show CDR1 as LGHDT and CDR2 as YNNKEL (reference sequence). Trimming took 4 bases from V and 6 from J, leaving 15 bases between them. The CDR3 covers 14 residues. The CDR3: CASSRSGGRQTQYF. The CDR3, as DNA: TGTGCCAGCAGCCGCTCCGGCGGGCGGCAGACCCAGTACTTC.

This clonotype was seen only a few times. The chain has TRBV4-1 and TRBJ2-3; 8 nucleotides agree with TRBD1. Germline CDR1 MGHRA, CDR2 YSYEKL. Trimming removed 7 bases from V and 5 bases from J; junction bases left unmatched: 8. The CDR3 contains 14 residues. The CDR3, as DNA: TGCGCCAGCAACCGGGACAGGTCCGAAGATACGCAGTATTTT. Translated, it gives CASNRDRSEDTQYF.

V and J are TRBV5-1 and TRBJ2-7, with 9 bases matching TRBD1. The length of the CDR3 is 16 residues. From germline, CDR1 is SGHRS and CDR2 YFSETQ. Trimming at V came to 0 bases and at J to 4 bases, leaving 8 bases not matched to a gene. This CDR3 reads CASSLEPGQGPYEQYF. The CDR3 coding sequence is TGCGCCAGCAGCTTGGAACCGGGACAGGGACCTTACGAGCAGTACTTC.

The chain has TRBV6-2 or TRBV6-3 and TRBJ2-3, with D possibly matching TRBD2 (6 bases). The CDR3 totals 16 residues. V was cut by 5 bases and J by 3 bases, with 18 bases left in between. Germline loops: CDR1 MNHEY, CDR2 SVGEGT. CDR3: CASSPTRLHKTDTQYF. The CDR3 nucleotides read TGTGCCAGCAGTCCGACTAGACTTCATAAAACAGATACGCAGTATTTT.

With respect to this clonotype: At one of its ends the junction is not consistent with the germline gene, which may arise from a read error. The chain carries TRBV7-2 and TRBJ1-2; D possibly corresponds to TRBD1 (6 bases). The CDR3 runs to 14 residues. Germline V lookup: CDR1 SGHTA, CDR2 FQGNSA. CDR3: CVSSLTGRSDGYTF. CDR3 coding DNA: TGTGTCAGCAGCTTAACAGGGAGAAGCGATGGCTACACCTTC. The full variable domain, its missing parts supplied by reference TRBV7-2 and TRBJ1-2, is GAGVSQSPSNKVTEKGKDVELRCDPISGHTALYWYRQSLGQGLEFLIYFQGNSAPDKSGLPSDRFSAERTGGSVSTLTIQRTQQEDSAVYLCVSSLTGRSDGYTFGSGTRLTVV.

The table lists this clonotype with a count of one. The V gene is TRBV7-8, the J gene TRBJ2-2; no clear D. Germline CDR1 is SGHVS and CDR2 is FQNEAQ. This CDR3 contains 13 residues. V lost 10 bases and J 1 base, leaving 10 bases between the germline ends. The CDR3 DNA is TGTGCCACCCAACCCAGGAACACCGGGGAGCTGTTTTTT. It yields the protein CATQPRNTGELFF.

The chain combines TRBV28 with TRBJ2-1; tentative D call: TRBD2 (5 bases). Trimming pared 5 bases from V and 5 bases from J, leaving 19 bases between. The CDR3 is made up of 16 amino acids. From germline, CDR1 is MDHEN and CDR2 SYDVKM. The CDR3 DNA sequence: TGTGCCAGCAGTCCCCCGGGGTCCGGGCCCCACAATGAGCAGTTCTTC. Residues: CASSPPGSGPHNEQFF.

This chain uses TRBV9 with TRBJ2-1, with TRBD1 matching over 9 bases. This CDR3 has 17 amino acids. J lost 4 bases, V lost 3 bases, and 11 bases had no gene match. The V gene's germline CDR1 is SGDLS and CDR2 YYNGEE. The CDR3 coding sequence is TGTGCCAGCAGCGGTACCGGGACAGGGATCGTGTACAATGAGCAGTTCTTC. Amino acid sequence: CASSGTGTGIVYNEQFF.

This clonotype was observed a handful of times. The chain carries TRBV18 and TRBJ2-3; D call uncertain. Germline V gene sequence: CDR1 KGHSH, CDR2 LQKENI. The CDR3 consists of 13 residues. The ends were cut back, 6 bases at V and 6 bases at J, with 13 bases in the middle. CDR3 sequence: CASSPDSVDTQYF. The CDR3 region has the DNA TGTGCCAGCTCTCCTGACTCCGTGGATACGCAGTATTTT.

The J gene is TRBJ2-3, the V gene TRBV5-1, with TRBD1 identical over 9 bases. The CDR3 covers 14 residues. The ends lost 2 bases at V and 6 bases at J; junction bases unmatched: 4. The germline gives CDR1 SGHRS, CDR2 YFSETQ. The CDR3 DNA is TGCGCCAGCAGCTTAGGACAGGGGCGGGATACGCAGTATTTT. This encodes CASSLGQGRDTQYF.

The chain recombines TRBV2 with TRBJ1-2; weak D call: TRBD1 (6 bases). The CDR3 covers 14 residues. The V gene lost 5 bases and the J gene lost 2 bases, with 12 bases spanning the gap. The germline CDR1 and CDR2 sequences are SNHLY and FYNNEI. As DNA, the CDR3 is TGTGCCAGCAGTTCGCAACAGGGCAACTATGGCTACACCTTC. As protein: CASSSQQGNYGYTF.

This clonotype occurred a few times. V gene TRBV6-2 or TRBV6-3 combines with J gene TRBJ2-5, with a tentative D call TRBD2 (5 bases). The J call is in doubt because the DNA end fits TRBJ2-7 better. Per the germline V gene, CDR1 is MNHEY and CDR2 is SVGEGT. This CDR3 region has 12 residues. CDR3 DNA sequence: TGTGCCAGCGGGAGTGTTTCCTACGAGCAGTACTTC. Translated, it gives CASGSVSYEQYF.

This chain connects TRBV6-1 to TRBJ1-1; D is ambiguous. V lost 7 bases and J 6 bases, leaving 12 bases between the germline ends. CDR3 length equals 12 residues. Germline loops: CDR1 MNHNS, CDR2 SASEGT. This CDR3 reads CASTEGGPEAFF. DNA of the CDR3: TGTGCCAGCACAGAAGGAGGTCCTGAAGCTTTCTTT.

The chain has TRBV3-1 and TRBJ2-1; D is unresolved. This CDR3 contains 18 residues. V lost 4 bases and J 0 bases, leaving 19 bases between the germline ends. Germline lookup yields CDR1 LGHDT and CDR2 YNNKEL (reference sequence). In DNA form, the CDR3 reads TGTGCCAGCAGCCGAGAGGCCTATGGGGTAAGCTCCTACAATGAGCAGTTCTTC. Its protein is CASSREAYGVSSYNEQFF.

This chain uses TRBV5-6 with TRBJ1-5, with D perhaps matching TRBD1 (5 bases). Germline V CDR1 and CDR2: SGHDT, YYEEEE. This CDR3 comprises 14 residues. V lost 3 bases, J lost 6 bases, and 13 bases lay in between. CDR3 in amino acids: CASSSDNFGQPQHF. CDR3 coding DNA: TGTGCCAGCAGCTCGGACAACTTCGGTCAGCCCCAGCATTTT.